Each of the 27 T cell receptor beta chains below was sequenced from the same sample in a study of Graves' ophthalmopathy and Graves' hyperthyroidism. For repertoire sequencing, the TCR beta CDR3 regions were amplified from RNA transcripts. HTBI-primed RT-PCR formed the first round, and a multiplex PCR formed the second. TCRdb ran MiXCR on the multiplex PCR reads and lists one entry per CDR3 protein. The repertoire has about 390,000 distinct CDR3 sequences, roughly 17% of them found once; the top ten carry roughly 2.6%. Input material: peripheral blood. These receptor sequences come from an adult woman with stable Graves' hyperthyroidism.

This clonotype was seen more than once but under ten times. J is TRBJ1-2 and V is TRBV2; no clear D gene. The germline V gene encodes CDR1 SNHLY and CDR2 FYNNEI. This CDR3 is built from 14 residues. Trimming stripped 5 bases from V and 7 bases from J, with 17 bases between. The CDR3 nucleotides read TGTGCCAGCAGTTACTCGCCCCTAAATGGTGGCTACACCTTC. As protein: CASSYSPLNGGYTF.

This chain links TRBV4-2 with TRBJ2-5; D uncertain. Germline loops: CDR1 LGHNA, CDR2 YNFKEQ. The CDR3 has 14 amino acids. V was pared by 0 bases and J by 4 bases, with 9 bases between. The CDR3, as DNA: TGTGCCAGCAGCCAAGAGAGCCGAGGAGAGACCCAGTACTTC. Translating gives CASSQESRGETQYF.

This clonotype has only a few counts. This chain links TRBV3-1 with TRBJ1-2, with 8 bases matching TRBD1. CDR3 size: 15 residues. Germline trimming cut 3 bases from V and 4 bases from J; bases unmatched to any gene: 7. Germline CDR1 and CDR2: LGHDT and YNNKEL (reference sequence). The CDR3 DNA reads as TGTGCCAGCAGCCAGGCCAGGGGGCAGGTCTATGGCTACACCTTC. This gives the protein CASSQARGQVYGYTF.

The rearrangement links TRBV6-1 to TRBJ2-3; 7 nucleotides match TRBD1. Germline-derived CDR1 and CDR2 are MNHNS and SASEGT. This CDR3 has 13 residues. With V trimmed by 5 bases and J by 4 bases, 3 bases remained unmatched. CDR3 loop: CASSPQGSDTQYF. The DNA for the CDR3 is TGTGCCAGCAGTCCACAGGGGTCAGATACGCAGTATTTT.

This clonotype came up many times. V gene TRBV20-1 combines with J gene TRBJ2-7, with D possibly TRBD1 on 5 matching bases. The CDR3 contains 13 residues. Trimming removed 6 bases at V and 2 bases at J, with 14 bases between. Germline CDR1 and CDR2: DFQATT and SNEGSKA (reference sequence). The CDR3 sequence: CSAKIQGTYEQYF. The CDR3 DNA follows: TGCAGTGCCAAAATTCAGGGAACCTACGAGCAGTACTTC.

This clonotype has a count of ten or more. The chain joins TRBV6-1 to TRBJ2-2, with D possibly called TRBD1 or TRBD2 (5 bases each). The length of the CDR3 is 14 residues. Trimming removed 9 bases from V and 2 bases from J, with 13 bases in between. Per the germline V gene, CDR1 is MNHNS and CDR2 is SASEGT. In DNA, the CDR3 is TGTGCCAGTTTCGGGGCAGGAAACACCGGGGAGCTGTTTTTT. It is translated as CASFGAGNTGELFF.

This clonotype occurred many times. The chain joins TRBV20-1 to TRBJ2-7; 8 positions match TRBD2. Germline values: CDR1 DFQATT, CDR2 SNEGSKA (reference sequence). The CDR3 has 14 residues. Trimming removed 6 bases from V and 7 bases from J; junction bases left unmatched: 14. Written as DNA, the CDR3 is TGCAGTGCGGGCGAGGGAGCGGGGGCCGGGGAGCAGTACTTC. Amino acid sequence: CSAGEGAGAGEQYF.

This clonotype was observed many times. V is TRBV12-5 and J is TRBJ1-1; TRBD1 aligns across 7 bases. The germline V gene encodes CDR1 LGHNT and CDR2 FRNRAP. V lost 1 base to trimming and J lost 7 bases; unmatched junction nucleotides: 15. The CDR3 has 17 residues. The CDR3 DNA is TGTGCTAGTGGTTTGGCAAGGCCAGGGGGAGTCGGGGGTGAAGCTTTCTTT. This gives the protein CASGLARPGGVGGEAFF.

This clonotype was detected many times. This chain connects TRBV12-3 or TRBV12-4 to TRBJ1-2; 8 nucleotides agree with TRBD1. The trim removed 4 bases at V and 2 bases at J, leaving 0 bases unmatched. The CDR3 is 13 residues long. This chain's CDR3 is CASSWDRNYGYTF. CDR3 nucleotide sequence: TGTGCCAGCAGTTGGGACAGGAACTATGGCTACACCTTC.

This clonotype was picked up many times. The rearrangement joins TRBV12-3 or TRBV12-4 to TRBJ1-2, with TRBD1 identical over 8 bases. The CDR3 totals 13 residues. V was clipped by 8 bases and J by 2 bases; unmatched bases: 4. In DNA, the CDR3 is TGTGCCAGCGGCAGGGGGCGGAACTATGGCTACACCTTC. Translated, it gives CASGRGRNYGYTF.

This rearrangement joins TRBV3-1 to TRBJ1-5; D unresolved. V gave up 3 bases and J gave up 0 bases, with 9 bases separating them. The CDR3 contains 15 residues. Germline V gene data show CDR1 as LGHDT and CDR2 as YNNKEL (reference sequence). The CDR3 sequence is CASSQAGNSNQPQHF. The CDR3 coding sequence is TGTGCCAGCAGCCAGGCAGGTAATAGCAATCAGCCCCAGCATTTT.

In the case of this clonotype: In this CDR3 the conserved last residue, phenylalanine or tryptophan, is missing, so a read error is likely. The chain carries TRBV7-9 and TRBJ1-1; unclear D gene. V was trimmed by 5 bases and J by 1 base, leaving 11 bases between them. The CDR3 loop spans 14 amino acids. Looked up from germline, CDR1 is SEHNR and CDR2 is FQNEAQ (reference sequence). The CDR3 spells CASSVQSGNTEAFV. DNA for the CDR3: TGTGCCAGCAGCGTACAATCCGGGAACACTGAAGCTTTCGTT.

This clonotype was counted ten times or more. The chain has TRBV20-1 and TRBJ2-7; no clear D gene. The CDR3 has 14 residues. V dropped 0 bases and J dropped 0 bases, with 9 bases sitting between them. Looked up from germline, CDR1 is DFQATT and CDR2 is SNEGSKA (reference sequence). The CDR3 nucleotides are TGCAGTGCTAGAGAGACCTTTAGCTCCTACGAGCAGTACTTC. It encodes CSARETFSSYEQYF.

This clonotype was seen repeatedly, ten times or more. V and J are TRBV11-2 and TRBJ1-1; 7 bases line up with TRBD1. The V gene end was trimmed by 5 bases and the J gene end by 4 bases; junction bases not matched to a gene: 10. This CDR3 spans 15 amino acids. Germline assignment: CDR1 SGHAT and CDR2 FQNNGV. The CDR3 nucleotides are TGTGCCAGCAGCGGCCTGGACAGGACGACCACTGAAGCTTTCTTT. As protein: CASSGLDRTTTEAFF.

CDR3 amino acids: CASRPGQGVEKAFF. Written as DNA, the CDR3 is TGTGCCAGCAGGCCGGGACAGGGGGTTGAAAAAGCTTTCTTT. The J gene is TRBJ1-1, the V gene TRBV12-3 or TRBV12-4; 11 bases agree with TRBD1. CDR3 size: 14 residues. V shed 6 bases and J 9 bases; nucleotides not matched to a gene: 9.

This clonotype occurred many times. A read error is possible here, since a much larger clone lies one base away. This chain connects TRBV7-8 to TRBJ1-1; D gene unclear. CDR1 is SGHVS, CDR2 FQNEAQ, per germline. Trimming left V 1 base short and J 4 bases short, with 4 bases between. The CDR3 totals 12 residues. CDR3 coding DNA: TGTGCCAGCAGCTTAGGGCTCACTGAAGCTTTCTTT. Amino acid sequence: CASSLGLTEAFF.

This clonotype was picked up many times. The chain couples TRBV6-5 to TRBJ1-5; 8 nucleotides align to TRBD1. The ends lost 4 bases at V and 4 bases at J; junction bases unmatched: 6. The CDR3 runs to 15 residues. Germline-derived CDR1 and CDR2 are MNHEY and SVGAGI. The CDR3 DNA reads as TGTGCCAGCAGTTTCCAGACAGGGGAAAATCAGCCCCAGCATTTT. It translates to CASSFQTGENQPQHF.

The CDR3, as DNA: TGCAGTGCTAGTGAGAGGGAGTTCTACGAGCAGTACTTC. The encoded protein is CSASEREFYEQYF. This chain links TRBV20-1 with TRBJ2-7; maybe TRBD2 (5 bases). V shed 3 bases and J shed 3 bases, with 12 bases lying between them. The CDR3 runs to 13 residues. Germline V gene lookup returns CDR1 DFQATT and CDR2 SNEGSKA (reference sequence).

This clonotype was picked up many times. The chain has TRBV7-2 and TRBJ2-7; possible D gene TRBD2, 5 bases. CDR1 is SGHTA and CDR2 is FQGNSA in the germline V gene. V lost 5 bases and J lost 12, with 17 bases in between. This CDR3 is built from 12 residues. Here the CDR3 reads CASSANRDSSYF. CDR3 bases: TGTGCCAGCAGCGCGAATCGGGATTCATCGTACTTC.

This clonotype was detected ten times or more. Here the CDR3 DNA reads TGTGCCAGCAGTTCTTCCCTACTATTTAGCGGGAGCGGGTCCTACGAGCAGTACTTC. Protein: CASSSSLLFSGSGSYEQYF. The V gene is TRBV2, the J gene TRBJ2-7, with 9 bases fitting TRBD2. Trimming took 5 bases from V and 1 from J; bases not matched to a gene: 18. CDR1 and CDR2 (germline): SNHLY, FYNNEI. The CDR3 is 19 amino acids.

In its sample, this clonotype was seen many times. The chain links TRBV20-1 to TRBJ2-5, with TRBD2 identical over 9 bases. V shed 5 bases, J shed 1 base, and the junction held 2 bases outside the gene matches. This CDR3 has 13 residues. Germline assignment: CDR1 DFQATT and CDR2 SNEGSKA (reference sequence). In DNA form, the CDR3 reads TGCAGTGCTCTGACTAGCGGCCAAGAGACCCAGTACTTC. Amino acids: CSALTSGQETQYF.

This clonotype has ten or more counts. The chain is built from TRBV27 and TRBJ1-1; D gene ambiguous. The CDR3 has 14 amino acids. V was pared by 5 bases and J by 1 base, with 11 bases between. Germline CDR1 is MNHEY and CDR2 is SMNVEV (reference sequence). This CDR3 reads CASSHGLRNTEAFF. CDR3 DNA sequence: TGTGCCAGCAGTCACGGGCTTAGGAACACTGAAGCTTTCTTT.

This clonotype showed up many times. Written as DNA, the CDR3 is TGTGCCAGCAGTTTTCGGCGTCTGGAGCTCGACGAGCAGTACTTC. Encoded protein: CASSFRRLELDEQYF. V and J are TRBV27 and TRBJ2-7; D not certain. Per the germline V gene, CDR1 is MNHEY and CDR2 is SMNVEV (reference sequence). V was pared by 3 bases and J by 5 bases, with 17 bases between. This CDR3 has 15 residues.

In this sample, this clonotype turned up many times. The rearrangement links TRBV20-1 to TRBJ2-5; 13 positions agree with TRBD2. J gave up 5 bases and V 5 bases, and 8 bases lay outside the gene matches. The CDR3 extends over 15 amino acids. Germline assignment: CDR1 DFQATT and CDR2 SNEGSKA (reference sequence). The CDR3 DNA reads TGCAGTGCTCGGGGCGGACTAGCGGGAGACGAGACCCAGTACTTC. Protein: CSARGGLAGDETQYF.

The chain joins TRBV25-1 to TRBJ2-5, with D possibly being TRBD1 or TRBD2 (5 bases each). The length of the CDR3 is 17 residues. V shed 4 bases and J shed 12 bases, with 30 bases lying between them. Germline V lookup: CDR1 MGHDK, CDR2 SYGVNS. The CDR3 nucleotides are TGTGCCAGCAGTGGAGGGGTTAGGCAGTTGAAACAAGAGGCCAAGTACTTC. Its protein product is CASSGGVRQLKQEAKYF.

In its sample, this clonotype was seen many times. The chain combines TRBV20-1 with TRBJ1-1; no reliable D call. Trimming took off 1 base at V and 4 bases at J, with 10 bases between the two ends. CDR3 length equals 13 residues. The V gene's germline CDR1 is DFQATT and CDR2 SNEGSKA (reference sequence). CDR3 in DNA: TGCAGTGCTAGAGTAATTGGAGGCACTGAAGCTTTCTTT. Translated, it gives CSARVIGGTEAFF.

The rearrangement links TRBV6-1 to TRBJ2-3, with 7 bases matching TRBD1. Germline V gene sequence: CDR1 MNHNS, CDR2 SASEGT. J was trimmed by 1 base and V by 7 bases; bases with no gene match: 5. The CDR3 spans 14 residues. CDR3 sequence: CASKWDSGTDTQYF. The CDR3 DNA sequence: TGTGCCAGCAAGTGGGACAGCGGCACAGATACGCAGTATTTT.